The source of this TCR beta chain is a study of blood T cell repertoires in COVID-19. This table comes from immunoSEQ multiplex PCR, and its TCRdb copy is limited to in-frame clones, with some not included. The sample contains 350,000 or so clones, about nine tenths of which appear only once. CDR1 SGDLS and CDR2 YYNGEE come from the germline V gene. The V end was cut by 1 base, the J end by 6 bases, with 17 bases between. This CDR3 comprises 16 residues. The receptor comes from a woman aged 30 to 39 who had been exposed to COVID-19. The sample comprised PBMCs or T cells enriched from blood (not recorded which). This sequence joins TRBV9 and TRBJ2-1; D is possibly TRBD2 (5 bases). CDR3: CASSVNPHSGGNEQFF. CDR3 coding DNA: TGTGCCAGCAGCGTAAACCCCCACAGCGGTGGCAATGAGCAGTTCTTC.